This passage covers 30 T cell receptor beta chains from one sample sequenced in a study of T cells after yellow fever vaccination. One entry per CDR3 protein results from TCRdb running MiXCR on the 5' RACE reads. There are 60,000 to 85,000 distinct CDR3 sequences in the sample; over 6.5% occur only once, and about 40% lies in the top ten. The sequences come from CD8+ T cells sorted from PBMCs, collected approximately 40 days after the first yellow fever vaccination. These receptor sequences come from a man in his late teens or twenties who received the YFV17D yellow fever vaccine.

V and J are TRBV4-1 and TRBJ2-7; D is ambiguous. The CDR3 is 12 amino acids. Germline loops: CDR1 MGHRA, CDR2 YSYEKL. Trimming pared 0 bases from V and 6 bases from J, leaving 6 bases between. CDR3: CASSQETGEQYF. For the CDR3, the DNA is TGCGCCAGCAGCCAAGAGACGGGCGAGCAGTACTTC.

This chain uses TRBV28 with TRBJ2-3, with 14 bases matching TRBD2. J lost 4 bases, V lost 6 bases, and 15 bases had no gene match. CDR3 length: 19 amino acids. Germline V gene data show CDR1 as MDHEN and CDR2 as SYDVKM. For the CDR3, the DNA is TGTGCCAGCAGCGACGCGACTAGCGGGGGGGGCCTTGTATCAGATACGCAGTATTTT. Translating gives CASSDATSGGGLVSDTQYF.

The count of this clonotype is one. A much larger clone lies one base from this, so it may be a read error. The gene calls are TRBV21-1 and TRBJ1-2. TRBV21-1 is a pseudogene segment. The CDR3 loop spans 12 amino acids. CDR3 sequence: CASSPMLRGFTF. The CDR3 DNA sequence: TGTGCCAGCAGCCCGATGCTCCGGGGCTTCACCTTC.

In its sample, this clonotype was seen many times. J is TRBJ2-1 and V is TRBV19; D possibly uses TRBD1 or TRBD2 (7 bases each). The CDR3 length is 14 residues. From germline, CDR1 is LNHDA and CDR2 SQIVND (reference sequence). Between the trimmed V and J ends, which lost 3 bases and 10 bases, there was a span of 16 bases. The CDR3: CASSMGGGPLEQFF. The CDR3 coding sequence is TGTGCCAGTAGTATGGGAGGGGGCCCTCTGGAGCAGTTCTTC.

This clonotype was observed a handful of times. This sequence joins TRBV6-1 and TRBJ1-2; 8 bases agree with TRBD1. Looked up from germline, CDR1 is MNHNS and CDR2 is SASEGT. The CDR3 is made up of 14 amino acids. The trim removed 8 bases at V and 6 bases at J, leaving 11 bases unmatched. The CDR3 spells CASGFAGGANGYTF. The CDR3 nucleotides are TGTGCCAGCGGCTTCGCAGGGGGCGCGAATGGCTACACCTTC.

As regards this clonotype: This could be a read error, since a much larger clone is one nucleotide away. The V and J genes are TRBV7-9 and TRBJ2-3; 9 nucleotides line up with TRBD2. This CDR3 has 17 residues. Germline V CDR1 and CDR2: SEHNR, FQNEAQ (reference sequence). With 5 bases clipped from V and 5 bases from J, the junction kept 14 bases outside the gene matches. This CDR3 reads CASSDEPGLARVDTQYF. The CDR3 DNA sequence: TGTGCCAGCAGCGACGAGCCGGGACTAGCTCGGGTAGATACGCAGTATTTT.

This clonotype appeared many times. The CDR3 DNA reads TGTGCCAGCAGTGGGTACTCGGGACGGGTGAACACTGAAGCTTTCTTT. Protein sequence: CASSGYSGRVNTEAFF. J is TRBJ1-1 and V is TRBV6-4; a possible D gene is TRBD1 (5 bases). CDR1 and CDR2 from the germline V gene are MRHNA and SNTAGT. This CDR3 is built from 16 residues. Trimming took 4 bases from V and 0 from J, leaving 15 bases between them.

This clonotype was seen more than once but under ten times. This sequence joins TRBV5-1 and TRBJ1-4; 8 positions agree with TRBD1. Germline V gene data show CDR1 as SGHRS and CDR2 as YFSETQ. V shed 1 base and J 3 bases; nucleotides not matched to a gene: 14. This CDR3 is 19 amino acids long. CDR3 nucleotide sequence: TGCGCCAGCAGCTTGTCCGGGACAGGTTACAGTTCGGCTAATGAAAAACTGTTTTTT. Its protein is CASSLSGTGYSSANEKLFF.

This clonotype was counted at least ten times. This sequence joins TRBV5-5 and TRBJ2-1, with a weak D call TRBD2 (5 bases). The CDR3 runs 15 residues. V dropped 0 bases and J dropped 6 bases, with 13 bases sitting between them. Germline V CDR1 and CDR2: SGHKS, YYEKEE (reference sequence). The CDR3 loop reads CASSLGGQGINEQFF. The CDR3, as DNA: TGTGCCAGCAGCTTGGGCGGGCAAGGGATCAATGAGCAGTTCTTC.

This clonotype was seen many times. V and J are TRBV28 and TRBJ1-5; D is possibly TRBD1 (5 bases). Germline CDR1 MDHEN, CDR2 SYDVKM. V was pared by 6 bases and J by 2 bases, with 11 bases between. The CDR3 sequence is 14 residues long. In DNA form, the CDR3 reads TGTGCCAGCAGAGAGAGAGGGGGCAATCAGCCCCAGCATTTT. Amino acid sequence: CASRERGGNQPQHF. Complete variable domain (other parts from reference TRBV28 and TRBJ1-5): DVKVTQSSRYLVKRTGEKVFLECVQDMDHENMFWYRQDPGLGLRLIYFSYDVKMKEKGDIPEGYSVSREKKERFSLILESASTNQTSMYLCASRERGGNQPQHFGDGTRLSIL.

This clonotype was seen many times. The chain is built from TRBV29-1 and TRBJ2-3, with 8 bases that match TRBD2. The CDR3 runs 14 residues. From germline, CDR1 is SQVTM and CDR2 ANQGSEA. The V and J ends lost 5 bases and 7 bases, in that order; junction bases with no gene match: 11. As DNA, the CDR3 is TGCAGCGTTAAACTAGCGGCCTTCCGGAATACGCAGTATTTT. It encodes CSVKLAAFRNTQYF.

This clonotype was counted between two and nine times. The chain is built from TRBV14 and TRBJ2-5; TRBD1 aligns across 7 bases. With 0 bases clipped from V and 1 base from J, the junction kept 2 bases outside the gene matches. Looked up from germline, CDR1 is SGHDN and CDR2 is FVKESK. The CDR3 length is 15 residues. The CDR3 DNA reads as TGTGCCAGCAGCCAAGAGGACAGGACCCAAGAGACCCAGTACTTC. Translating gives CASSQEDRTQETQYF.

This clonotype occurred many times. CDR3 protein: CASSLGLTTYEQYF. Written as DNA, the CDR3 is TGCGCCAGCAGCTTGGGACTTACTACCTACGAGCAGTACTTC. The chain uses TRBV5-1 and TRBJ2-7; D gene unclear. Germline CDR1 and CDR2: SGHRS and YFSETQ. The CDR3 is 14 amino acids. Trimming took off 0 bases at V and 2 bases at J, with 9 bases between the two ends. Full variable domain (outside the CDR3, taken from reference TRBV5-1 and TRBJ2-7): KAGVTQTPRYLIKTRGQQVTLSCSPISGHRSVSWYQQTPGQGLQFLFEYFSETQRNKGNFPGRFSGRQFSNSRSEMNVSTLELGDSALYLCASSLGLTTYEQYFGPGTRLTVT.

In this sample, this clonotype turned up many times. This rearrangement joins TRBV7-9 to TRBJ2-2, with D possibly being TRBD2 (5 bases). V lost 7 bases to trimming and J lost 1 base, with 10 bases between them. CDR1 is SEHNR and CDR2 is FQNEAQ in the germline V gene (reference sequence). This CDR3 comprises 14 residues. As DNA, the CDR3 is TGTGCCAGCAACAGAGGGCGGAACACCGGGGAGCTGTTTTTT. Translation gives CASNRGRNTGELFF.

This clonotype was counted many times. The V and J genes are TRBV5-1 and TRBJ2-2, with TRBD1 matching over 10 bases. This CDR3 contains 15 residues. V lost 5 bases and J lost 9; bases outside the gene matches: 10. Germline CDR1 and CDR2: SGHRS and YFSETQ. The CDR3 spells CASRPPGQGHRELFF. The CDR3 coding sequence is TGCGCCAGCAGGCCACCGGGACAGGGGCACCGGGAGCTGTTTTTT.

The table lists this clonotype with a few counts. The chain has TRBV5-1 and TRBJ2-1, with a tentative D call TRBD2 (5 bases). CDR1 and CDR2 (germline): SGHRS, YFSETQ. This CDR3 is 19 amino acids long. Trimming pared 4 bases from V and 0 bases from J, leaving 23 bases between. The DNA for the CDR3 is TGCGCCAGCAGCCCCAGTGTTGTTTCTGGACTCAGCTCCTACAATGAGCAGTTCTTC. This encodes CASSPSVVSGLSSYNEQFF.

In its sample, this clonotype was seen many times. This chain links TRBV20-1 with TRBJ2-5; D perhaps matches TRBD2 (7 bases). V was shortened by 1 base and J by 2 bases, with 11 bases between the two germline ends. Germline CDR1 reads DFQATT; CDR2 reads SNEGSKA (reference sequence). The CDR3 loop spans 14 amino acids. In nucleotides, the CDR3 is TGCAGTGCTAGAGGTGGGGGGGCACAAGAGACCCAGTACTTC. It specifies CSARGGGAQETQYF.

Many counts were recorded for this clonotype. This CDR3 reads CASSLGFASYTDTQYF. As DNA, the CDR3 is TGTGCCAGCAGCTTAGGATTTGCATCTTACACAGATACGCAGTATTTT. V gene TRBV11-3 combines with J gene TRBJ2-3; D gene unclear. This CDR3 is 16 amino acids long. The germline CDR1 and CDR2 sequences are SGHNT and YENEEA. V was pared by 1 base and J by 2 bases, with 13 bases between.

This rearrangement joins TRBV5-4 to TRBJ2-1; D possibly uses TRBD1 or TRBD2 (5 bases each). V dropped 5 bases and J dropped 6 bases, with 15 bases sitting between them. Germline CDR1 and CDR2: SGHNT and YYREEE (reference sequence). This CDR3 region has 14 residues. The CDR3 DNA reads as TGTGCCAGCAGGGTGGGACCCGGCGTCAATGAGCAGTTCTTC. The encoded protein is CASRVGPGVNEQFF. Full variable domain (missing parts from reference TRBV5-4 and TRBJ2-1): ETGVTQSPTHLIKTRGQQVTLRCSSQSGHNTVSWYQQALGQGPQFIFQYYREEENGRGNFPPRFSGLQFPNYSSELNVNALELDDSALYLCASRVGPGVNEQFFGPGTRLTVL.

A few counts support this clonotype. The gene calls are TRBV6-2 or TRBV6-3 and TRBJ2-1; 10 bases fit TRBD1. V was pared by 6 bases and J by 2 bases, with 4 bases of the junction left unmatched. The CDR3 is 15 residues long. Germline V gene sequence: CDR1 MNHEY, CDR2 SVGEGT. CDR3 region: CASSSGQGAYNEQFF. In DNA, the CDR3 is TGTGCCAGCAGCAGTGGACAGGGGGCCTACAATGAGCAGTTCTTC.

In its sample, this clonotype was seen many times. The chain employs TRBV7-9 and TRBJ1-5; the D is unclear. Trimming took 8 bases from V and 1 from J, leaving 12 bases between them. Germline V gives CDR1 SEHNR, CDR2 FQNEAQ (reference sequence). The CDR3 runs to 14 residues. The CDR3 sequence: CASAIGESNQPQHF. The CDR3 DNA sequence: TGTGCCAGCGCTATCGGGGAAAGCAATCAGCCCCAGCATTTT.

The chain recombines TRBV6-2 or TRBV6-3 with TRBJ1-1, with D unclear. This CDR3 comprises 13 residues. V was shortened by 2 bases and J by 5 bases, with 9 bases between the two germline ends. Germline V gives CDR1 MNHEY, CDR2 SVGEGT. The CDR3 sequence is CASSYGVQTEAFF. CDR3 DNA: TGTGCCAGCAGTTACGGGGTGCAGACTGAAGCTTTCTTT.

This clonotype was observed many times. The chain joins TRBV12-3 or TRBV12-4 to TRBJ2-5, with TRBD1 matching 11 bases. The CDR3 loop spans 13 amino acids. The J segment lost 4 bases and the V segment lost 6 bases, leaving 1 base of the junction unmatched. The CDR3 sequence is CASRGTGGETQYF. The CDR3 coding sequence is TGTGCCAGCAGGGGGACAGGGGGAGAGACCCAGTACTTC.

V usage is TRBV4-1 and J usage is TRBJ2-7; 11 bases fit TRBD1. Trimming took 2 bases from V and 4 from J; bases not matched to a gene: 4. The CDR3 runs 15 residues. Germline loops: CDR1 MGHRA, CDR2 YSYEKL. DNA for the CDR3: TGCGCCAGCAGCCAAACCGGGACAGGGGGGTACGAGCAGTACTTC. Its protein product is CASSQTGTGGYEQYF.

This clonotype was seen ten or more times. V usage is TRBV30 and J usage is TRBJ2-7; no clear D gene. Trimming took 4 bases from V and 6 from J, leaving 10 bases between them. The CDR3 covers 11 residues. Germline V gene data show CDR1 as GTSNPN and CDR2 as SVGIG (reference sequence). CDR3 nucleotides: TGTGCCTGGACCGAACTGGGCGAGCAGTACTTC. It codes for CAWTELGEQYF.

In this sample, this clonotype turned up a few times. The chain carries TRBV27 and TRBJ1-4; tentative D call: TRBD1 (5 bases). V lost 1 base and J 8 bases, leaving 8 bases between the germline ends. This CDR3 contains 13 residues. Germline values: CDR1 MNHEY, CDR2 SMNVEV (reference sequence). The CDR3 spells CASSLYWGEKLFF. The CDR3 coding sequence is TGTGCCAGCAGTTTATATTGGGGCGAAAAACTGTTTTTT.

This clonotype has a handful of counts. The chain couples TRBV7-6 to TRBJ1-6; the D gene is possibly TRBD1 (6 bases). The V end lost 6 bases, the J end lost 8 bases, and 14 bases lay between the germline ends. CDR1 is SGHVS and CDR2 is FNYEAQ in the germline V gene. This CDR3 has 14 residues. The CDR3 region is CASRPTGRYSPLHF. CDR3 nucleotide sequence: TGTGCCAGCAGACCAACAGGGAGGTATTCACCCCTCCACTTT.

In the case of this clonotype: This sequence may be a read error, since a much larger clone differs from it by one base. This chain links TRBV7-8 with TRBJ2-5; D gene ambiguous. The CDR3 sequence is 16 residues long. Germline V lookup: CDR1 SGHVS, CDR2 FQNEAQ. V lost 2 bases and J 4 bases, leaving 17 bases between the germline ends. The CDR3 DNA is TGTGCCAGCAGCTTACCACGAATCTACGGCAGAGAGACCCAGTACTTC. Its translation is CASSLPRIYGRETQYF. The entire variable domain, with the rest obtained from reference TRBV7-8 and TRBJ2-5, is as follows: GAGVSQSPRYKVAKRGQDVALRCDPISGHVSLFWYQQALGQGPEFLTYFQNEAQLDKSGLPSDRFFAERPEGSVSTLKIQRTQQEDSAVYLCASSLPRIYGRETQYFGPGTRLLVL.

This clonotype was detected ten times or more. The chain is built from TRBV20-1 and TRBJ2-4; TRBD2 might be the D (6 bases). CDR3 length equals 15 residues. Germline V gene lookup returns CDR1 DFQATT and CDR2 SNEGSKA (reference sequence). V was clipped by 2 bases and J by 3 bases, with 14 bases between them. CDR3 nucleotide sequence: TGCAGTGCTAGAATCGGCGGGGAAGACAAAAACATTCAGTACTTC. This codes for CSARIGGEDKNIQYF.

This clonotype was picked up a small number of times. V usage is TRBV4-3 and J usage is TRBJ2-1, with D tentatively TRBD1 or TRBD2 (6 bases each). V dropped 4 bases and J dropped 3 bases, with 13 bases sitting between them. The CDR3 sequence is 15 residues long. Germline V gives CDR1 LGHNA, CDR2 YSLEER. The CDR3 region has the DNA TGCGCCAGCAGCCGGCGGGACACCCTCTACAATGAGCAGTTCTTC. Translating it yields CASSRRDTLYNEQFF.